The clone carrying this T cell receptor beta chain was seen just once. In the same sample, other DNA sequences code for this CDR3. The data belong to a study of blood T cell repertoires in COVID-19. About the research overall: COVID-19 samples, acute and convalescent, were from the United States, Italy and Spain. Sample material is recorded as cDNA or gDNA derived from T cells, B-cell-depleted T cells, or PBMCs.

Per the authors' pipeline: Nucleated cell counts were estimated from reference gene primer amplification. Profiling relied on immunoSEQ multiplex PCR, and the TCRdb table lists in-frame clones only, not all of them. V, J and clone size were drawn from that table, and D and trimming were deduced from the DNA. The profile shows about 170,000 clones, roughly four fifths of them singletons. This CDR3 has 15 amino acids. With 0 bases clipped from V and 1 base from J, the junction kept 0 bases outside the gene matches. Germline loops: CDR1 SGHNT, CDR2 YYREEE (reference sequence). The TCR originated in a human donor with acute or convalescent COVID-19. The donor label of this sample is uncertain. The chain employs TRBV5-4 and TRBJ2-5; 10 bases fit TRBD1. Sequencing was carried out using peripheral blood. The CDR3 protein is CASSLGDRGQETQYF. The CDR3 DNA reads as TGTGCCAGCAGCTTGGGGGACAGGGGCCAAGAGACCCAGTACTTC.